This is a list of T cell receptor beta chains from one sample in a study of blood T cell repertoires in COVID-19. Sequencing was performed with immunoSEQ multiplex PCR; in TCRdb, only in-frame clones are kept and a portion is missing. The sample consists of about 260,000 clones, 80% to 90% of them appearing once. Sequenced: PBMCs or T cells enriched from blood (not recorded which). The receptors stem from a young man with acute COVID-19. CDR3s include the opening cysteine and the closing phenylalanine or tryptophan. The D gene is left open where the match is weak. Rows may omit the clone size; those that give it use once, few, many or a size class.

J gene | D gene | V gene | clone size | CDR3 protein | CDR3 DNA
TRBJ1-5 | TRBD1 | TRBV7-2 | - | CASSPRTGSNQPQHF | TGTGCCAGCAGCCCTCGGACAGGGAGCAATCAGCCCCAGCATTTT
TRBJ1-5 | - | TRBV5-4 | many | CASSLAGGPRNQPQHF | TGTGCCAGCAGCTTGGCTGGCGGGCCGCGCAATCAGCCCCAGCATTTT
TRBJ2-3 | - | TRBV6-5 | - | CASSWDSQGDTQYF | TGTGCCAGCAGTTGGGACTCTCAAGGTGATACGCAGTATTTT
TRBJ1-1 | - | TRBV10-3 | - | CAISGEGQAFF | TGTGCCATCAGTGGGGAGGGGCAAGCTTTCTTT
TRBJ2-5 | - | TRBV5-1 | - | CASSLDDYSETQYF | TGCGCCAGCAGCTTGGACGACTACTCAGAGACCCAGTACTTC
TRBJ2-3 | - | TRBV19 | - | CASNPGHQFTDTQYF | TGTGCCAGTAATCCGGGACACCAATTCACAGATACGCAGTATTTT
TRBJ1-2 | - | TRBV27 | - | CASSGGAKANYGYTF | TGTGCCAGCAGTGGTGGGGCCAAGGCTAACTATGGCTACACCTTC
TRBJ2-6 | TRBD2 | TRBV3-1/TRBV3-2 | - | CASSRETSGISGANVLTF | TGTGCCAGCAGCCGGGAAACTAGCGGAATCTCTGGGGCCAACGTCCTGACTTTC
TRBJ1-2 | - | TRBV27 | - | CASRGRTYGYTF | TGTGCCAGTCGAGGGCGGACCTATGGCTACACCTTC
TRBJ1-1 | - | TRBV2 | - | CASTGIRNGLNTEAFF | TGTGCCAGCACAGGGATCAGGAACGGCTTGAACACTGAAGCTTTCTTT
TRBJ1-3 | - | TRBV9 | - | CASSERGTPGNTIYF | TGTGCCAGCAGCGAGAGGGGGACACCTGGAAACACCATATATTTT